These 20 T cell receptor beta chains were all obtained from the same sample, sequenced in a study of blood T cell repertoires in COVID-19. Using immunoSEQ multiplex PCR, the repertoire was profiled, and TCRdb retains in-frame clones only, with some absent. The sample holds about 290,000 clones, 85% seen once. The specimen sequenced was peripheral blood. Receptors were obtained from a woman in her fifties or sixties with active or convalescent COVID-19.

V and J are TRBV29-1 and TRBJ2-7; the match to TRBD2 covers 11 bases. Germline assignment: CDR1 SQVTM and CDR2 ANQGSEA. J was trimmed by 1 base and V by 6 bases; bases with no gene match: 11. There are 16 residues in the CDR3. The CDR3 here is CSVSGLAGYPSYEQYF. The CDR3 DNA follows: TGCAGCGTATCAGGACTAGCGGGCTACCCGTCCTACGAGCAGTACTTC.

The chain is built from TRBV7-8 and TRBJ2-3, with D possibly being TRBD1 (6 bases). The V end was cut by 3 bases, the J end by 2 bases, with 9 bases between. The V gene's germline CDR1 is SGHVS and CDR2 FQNEAQ. The CDR3 runs 14 residues. The CDR3 sequence: CASSLSGATDTQYF. As DNA, the CDR3 is TGTGCCAGCAGCTTGTCAGGGGCCACAGATACGCAGTATTTT. The entire variable domain, with the rest obtained from reference TRBV7-8 and TRBJ2-3, is as follows: GAGVSQSPRYKVAKRGQDVALRCDPISGHVSLFWYQQALGQGPEFLTYFQNEAQLDKSGLPSDRFFAERPEGSVSTLKIQRTQQEDSAVYLCASSLSGATDTQYFGPGTRLTVL.

This rearrangement joins TRBV11-3 to TRBJ1-1; TRBD1 aligns across 10 bases. From germline, CDR1 is SGHNT and CDR2 YENEEA. With V trimmed by 1 base and J by 2 bases, 4 bases remained unmatched. There are 16 residues in the CDR3. The CDR3 loop reads CASSLGGQGLNTEAFF. The CDR3 bases are TGTGCCAGCAGCTTAGGGGGACAGGGGCTCAACACTGAAGCTTTCTTT.

The CDR3 region has the DNA TGTGCCAGCAGTGAAGTAGGGACAGCAAGAAATGAGCAGTTCTTC. Translated, it gives CASSEVGTARNEQFF. The genes are TRBV2 and TRBJ2-1; 7 bases are a match to TRBD1. The CDR3 has 15 amino acids. V lost 1 base to trimming and J lost 7 bases; unmatched junction nucleotides: 7. Germline V CDR1 and CDR2: SNHLY, FYNNEI.

The chain joins TRBV28 to TRBJ2-1; possible D gene TRBD2, 6 bases. With 3 bases removed from V and 0 bases from J, the gap between germline ends came to 9 bases. The germline CDR1 and CDR2 sequences are MDHEN and SYDVKM. The CDR3 contains 15 residues. CDR3 coding DNA: TGTGCCAGCAGTTTGACTAGAAGCTCCTACAATGAGCAGTTCTTC. Protein sequence: CASSLTRSSYNEQFF.

V is TRBV18 and J is TRBJ2-1; no clear D. This CDR3 is 11 amino acids long. Germline V gives CDR1 KGHSH, CDR2 LQKENI. Trimming left V 5 bases short and J 12 bases short, with 11 bases between. CDR3 loop: CASSLTSGQFF. The CDR3 DNA is TGTGCCAGCTCATTAACTTCGGGGCAGTTCTTC.

The chain couples TRBV9 to TRBJ2-7, with D maybe TRBD1 (6 bases). Trimming shortened V by 3 bases and J by 0 bases, and 10 bases separated the two germline ends. The CDR3 totals 14 residues. Per the germline V gene, CDR1 is SGDLS and CDR2 is YYNGEE. The CDR3 reads CASSATGSSYEQYF. CDR3 coding DNA: TGTGCCAGCAGCGCGACAGGTTCCTCCTACGAGCAGTACTTC.

The CDR3 protein is CASSGPGLAGYWEQFF. The CDR3, as DNA: TGTGCCAGCAGTGGACCGGGACTAGCGGGATATTGGGAGCAGTTCTTC. The chain carries TRBV2 and TRBJ2-1, with 13 bases matching TRBD2. Losses at the gene ends were 4 bases for V and 10 bases for J; bases not matched to a gene: 10. The CDR3 runs 16 residues. Germline assignment: CDR1 SNHLY and CDR2 FYNNEI.

The chain links TRBV19 to TRBJ1-5; 8 bases fit TRBD1. V shed 2 bases and J 1 base; nucleotides not matched to a gene: 4. CDR3 size: 16 residues. CDR1 is LNHDA and CDR2 is SQIVND in the germline V gene (reference sequence). CDR3 in amino acids: CASSIQGARSNQPQHF. The CDR3 coding sequence is TGTGCCAGTAGTATACAGGGGGCAAGGAGCAATCAGCCCCAGCATTTT.

Here the CDR3 reads CASSDGTSGFTDTQYF. In DNA form, the CDR3 reads TGTGCCAGCAGCGACGGGACTAGCGGGTTCACAGATACGCAGTATTTT. The V and J genes are TRBV2 and TRBJ2-3; 12 bases map to TRBD2. Germline V gene sequence: CDR1 SNHLY, CDR2 FYNNEI. CDR3 length: 16 amino acids. The ends lost 6 bases at V and 2 bases at J; junction bases unmatched: 6.

The chain links TRBV5-4 to TRBJ1-1, with D perhaps TRBD1 (5 bases). The CDR3 has 14 residues. The germline V gene encodes CDR1 SGHNT and CDR2 YYREEE (reference sequence). V was cut by 4 bases and J by 4 bases, with 14 bases left in between. The CDR3 coding sequence is TGTGCCAGCAGCCGAACCGGGGGACTCACTGAAGCTTTCTTT. Translating it yields CASSRTGGLTEAFF.

This chain uses TRBV6-2 or TRBV6-3 with TRBJ1-4, with 8 bases aligning to TRBD1. The CDR3 consists of 17 residues. Germline trimming cut 0 bases from V and 8 bases from J; bases unmatched to any gene: 11. Germline V lookup: CDR1 MNHEY, CDR2 SVGEGT. CDR3 DNA: TGTGCCAGCAGTTACTCGAGACCGGACAGGGCGGGAGAAAAACTGTTTTTT. Its protein is CASSYSRPDRAGEKLFF.

The J gene is TRBJ2-7, the V gene TRBV27; D call uncertain. Germline CDR1 MNHEY, CDR2 SMNVEV (reference sequence). The CDR3 extends over 14 amino acids. V lost 7 bases and J 1 base, leaving 14 bases between the germline ends. The CDR3 is CASNRYPGSYEQYF. DNA of the CDR3: TGTGCCAGCAACCGTTACCCCGGGTCCTACGAGCAGTACTTC.

The chain has TRBV3-1 (or the pseudogene TRBV3-2) and TRBJ1-2; no clear D. The V and J ends lost 0 bases and 6 bases respectively, with 14 bases between them. CDR1 and CDR2 from the germline V gene are LGHDT and YNNKEL (reference sequence). CDR3 size: 15 residues. The CDR3 DNA reads TGTGCCAGCAGCCAAGATCTGGGGAGGGCGAATGGCTACACCTTC. This encodes CASSQDLGRANGYTF.

This clone was recorded only once. This chain joins TRBV27 and TRBJ2-1; no firm D call. The V and J ends lost 3 bases and 0 bases respectively, with 6 bases between them. This CDR3 spans 14 amino acids. Germline V lookup: CDR1 MNHEY, CDR2 SMNVEV (reference sequence). CDR3 sequence reads: CASSFPGSYNEQFF. DNA for the CDR3: TGTGCCAGCAGTTTCCCGGGCTCCTACAATGAGCAGTTCTTC.

The chain has TRBV11-2 and TRBJ1-1; 10 nucleotides match TRBD1. V lost 4 bases and J lost 4; bases outside the gene matches: 3. The CDR3 consists of 14 residues. Per germline, CDR1 SGHAT and CDR2 FQNNGV. The CDR3 reads CASSSGQGGTEAFF. The CDR3 DNA reads TGTGCCAGCAGCTCCGGACAGGGGGGCACTGAAGCTTTCTTT. Together with reference TRBV11-2 and TRBJ1-1, the CDR3 gives the full variable domain: EAGVAQSPRYKIIEKRQSVAFWCNPISGHATLYWYQQILGQGPKLLIQFQNNGVVDDSQLPKDRFSAERLKGVDSTLKIQPAKLEDSAVYLCASSSGQGGTEAFFGQGTRLTVV.

V is TRBV15 and J is TRBJ2-1; perhaps TRBD2 as D (6 bases). With 8 bases removed from V and 6 bases from J, the gap between germline ends came to 17 bases. Germline V gene sequence: CDR1 LNHNV, CDR2 YYDKDF (reference sequence). This CDR3 is 14 amino acids long. DNA of the CDR3: TGTGCCACCGGGTCGGGGGAGAAAGCCAATGAGCAGTTCTTC. Residues: CATGSGEKANEQFF.

The chain recombines TRBV7-2 with TRBJ2-7; 10 positions match TRBD2. CDR1 is SGHTA, CDR2 FQGNSA, per germline. The CDR3 is 13 residues long. V trimming: 6 bases; J trimming: 4 bases; junction bases outside the gene matches: 3. This CDR3 is CASSLAGVYEQYF. The CDR3, as DNA: TGTGCCAGCAGTCTAGCGGGAGTATACGAGCAGTACTTC.

The V gene is TRBV24-1, the J gene TRBJ1-2; 7 nucleotides match TRBD1. The CDR3 length is 15 residues. Germline V CDR1 and CDR2: KGHDR, SFDVKD. V was clipped by 1 base and J by 4 bases; unmatched bases: 5. The CDR3 region has the DNA TGTGCCACCAGTGATTTCCGACAGGGTGGCTATGGCTACACCTTC. Amino acids: CATSDFRQGGYGYTF.

The chain employs TRBV19 and TRBJ1-5; D may be TRBD1 (5 bases). V shed 6 bases and J shed 4 bases, with 13 bases lying between them. The germline V gene has CDR1 LNHDA and CDR2 SQIVND (reference sequence). CDR3 length: 14 amino acids. This chain's CDR3 is CASRKGPLNQPQHF. The CDR3 nucleotides are TGTGCCAGTAGAAAGGGGCCCCTTAATCAGCCCCAGCATTTT. Complete variable domain (other parts from reference TRBV19 and TRBJ1-5): DGGITQSPKYLFRKEGQNVTLSCEQNLNHDAMYWYRQDPGQGLRLIYYSQIVNDFQKGDIAEGYSVSREKKESFPLTVTSAQKNPTAFYLCASRKGPLNQPQHFGDGTRLSIL.